The T cell receptor beta chain described here comes from a study of shared clonotypes between healthy human individuals. This CDR3 is 16 amino acids long. Between the trimmed V and J ends, which lost 1 base and 1 base, there was a span of 13 bases. Germline CDR1 and CDR2: SEHNR and FQNEAQ (reference sequence). Sequenced by immunoSEQ multiplex PCR; TCRdb stores in-frame clones only, minus some. The repertoire holds millions of clones, roughly 93% seen once, with about 0.37% in the top ten. The receptor's source is a man aged 18 to 29 in good health. Some clones in this sample may be carry-over from other donors' samples. Sequencing was done on a sample of naive CD4+ T cells from PBMCs. Regarding subset: CD45RA+ positively selected. The chain combines TRBV7-9 with TRBJ1-1, with D possibly TRBD1 on 5 matching bases. The CDR3 region has the DNA TGTGCCAGCAGCTTAGGTGGGGCAGGGACGAACACTGAAGCTTTCTTT. This encodes CASSLGGAGTNTEAFF.